This T cell receptor beta chain comes out of a study of cytomegalovirus exposure and HLA in healthy donors. Findings of the study overall: CMV antigen specificity of three CMV-associated chains was confirmed in vitro.

As to this clone: What it binds is unknown.

Profiling relied on immunoSEQ multiplex PCR, and the TCRdb table lists in-frame clones only, not all of them. The table shows around 140,000 clones, with roughly 86% occurring only once. Germline CDR1 SQVTM, CDR2 ANQGSEA. CDR3 length: 11 residues. V was shortened by 4 bases and J by 2 bases, with 6 bases between the two germline ends. This chain uses TRBV29-1 with TRBJ2-7, with D uncertain. This TCR was sampled from a man between 18 and 35 years old in good health and CMV-seropositive. Material for sequencing was PBMCs. DNA for the CDR3: TGCAGCGTTGCGAGAGCCTACGAGCAGTACTTC. This encodes CSVARAYEQYF.